The source of this T cell receptor (beta chain) is a study of OX40 agonist ivuxolimab in advanced cancers. Study overall: Dose-escalation patients suffered from hepatocellular carcinoma, melanoma, renal cell or head and neck cancer.

Repertoires were generated with immunoSEQ multiplex PCR, while TCRdb's copy carries only in-frame clones and drops some. The data contain some 44,000 clones, 86% of them seen just once; the ten biggest clones take up roughly 22%. This clone was seen ten or more times. The antigen remains unidentified. Overall study findings and caveats: Antigen targets of the expanded peripheral T cells went undetermined. Some patients who did not respond also had low normalized T-cell clonal expansion.

Germline values: CDR1 LNHDA, CDR2 SQIVND (reference sequence). The length of the CDR3 is 15 residues. Deletions cut 6 bases from V and 2 bases from J, with 16 bases between. The sample consisted of CD4+ or CD8+ T cells sorted from blood, taken in a trial of the OX40 agonist ivuxolimab. The V call is TRBV19, the J call TRBJ1-2; perhaps TRBD1 as D (5 bases). The receptor was isolated from an adult with an advanced solid tumor such as melanoma, head and neck, liver or kidney cancer. The CDR3 loop reads CASSLTASANYGYTF. The CDR3 coding sequence is TGTGCCAGTAGCCTGACAGCTTCCGCCAACTATGGCTACACCTTC.